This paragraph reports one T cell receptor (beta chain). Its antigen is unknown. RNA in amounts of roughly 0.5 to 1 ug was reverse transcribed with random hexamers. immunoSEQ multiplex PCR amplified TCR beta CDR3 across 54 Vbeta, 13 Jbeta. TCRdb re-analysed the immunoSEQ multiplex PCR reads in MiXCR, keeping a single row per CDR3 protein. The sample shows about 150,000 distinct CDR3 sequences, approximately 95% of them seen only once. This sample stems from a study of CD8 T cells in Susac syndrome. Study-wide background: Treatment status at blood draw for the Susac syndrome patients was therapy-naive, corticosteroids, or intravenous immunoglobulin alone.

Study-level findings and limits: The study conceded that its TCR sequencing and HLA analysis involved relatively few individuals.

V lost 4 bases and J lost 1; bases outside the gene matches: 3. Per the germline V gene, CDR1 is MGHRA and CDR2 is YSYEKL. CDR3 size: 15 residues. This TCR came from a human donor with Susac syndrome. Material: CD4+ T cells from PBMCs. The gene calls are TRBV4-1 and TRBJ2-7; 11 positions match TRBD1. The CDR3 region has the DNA TGCGCCAGCAGCCGGGACAGGGGGAGGTCCTACGAGCAGTACTTC. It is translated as CASSRDRGRSYEQYF.